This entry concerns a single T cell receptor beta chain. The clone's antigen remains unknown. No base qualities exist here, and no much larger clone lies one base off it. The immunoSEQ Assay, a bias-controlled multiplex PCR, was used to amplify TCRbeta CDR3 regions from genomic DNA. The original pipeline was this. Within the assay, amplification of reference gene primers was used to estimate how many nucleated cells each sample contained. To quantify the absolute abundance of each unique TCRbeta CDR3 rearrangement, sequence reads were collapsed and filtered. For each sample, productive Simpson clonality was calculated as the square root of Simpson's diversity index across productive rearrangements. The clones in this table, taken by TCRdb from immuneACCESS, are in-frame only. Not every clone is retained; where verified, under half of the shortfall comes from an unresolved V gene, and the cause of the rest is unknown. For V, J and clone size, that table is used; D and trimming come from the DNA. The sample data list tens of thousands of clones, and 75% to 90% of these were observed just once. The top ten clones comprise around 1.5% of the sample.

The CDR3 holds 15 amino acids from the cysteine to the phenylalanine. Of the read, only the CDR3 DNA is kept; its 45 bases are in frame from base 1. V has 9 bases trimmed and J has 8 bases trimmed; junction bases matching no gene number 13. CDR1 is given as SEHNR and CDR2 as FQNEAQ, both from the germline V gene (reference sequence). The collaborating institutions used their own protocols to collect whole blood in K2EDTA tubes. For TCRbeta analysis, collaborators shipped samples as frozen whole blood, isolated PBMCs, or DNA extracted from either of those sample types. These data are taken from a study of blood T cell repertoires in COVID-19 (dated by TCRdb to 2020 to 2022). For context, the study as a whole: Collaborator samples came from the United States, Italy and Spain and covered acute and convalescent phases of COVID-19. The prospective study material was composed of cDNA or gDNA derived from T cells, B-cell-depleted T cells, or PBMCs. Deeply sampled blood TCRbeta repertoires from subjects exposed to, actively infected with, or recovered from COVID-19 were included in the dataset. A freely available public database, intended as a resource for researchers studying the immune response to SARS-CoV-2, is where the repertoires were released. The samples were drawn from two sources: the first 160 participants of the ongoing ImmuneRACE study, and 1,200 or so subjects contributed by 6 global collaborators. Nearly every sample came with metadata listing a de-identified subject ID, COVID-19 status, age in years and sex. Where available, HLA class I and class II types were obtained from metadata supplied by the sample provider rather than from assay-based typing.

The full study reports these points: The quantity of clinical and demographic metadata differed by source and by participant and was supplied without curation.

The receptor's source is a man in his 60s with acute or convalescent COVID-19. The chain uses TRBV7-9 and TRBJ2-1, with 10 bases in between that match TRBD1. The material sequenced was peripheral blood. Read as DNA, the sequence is TGTGCCAGTTCGTACTCCGGGACAGGGGAGCATGAGCAGTTCTTC. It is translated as CASSYSGTGEHEQFF.